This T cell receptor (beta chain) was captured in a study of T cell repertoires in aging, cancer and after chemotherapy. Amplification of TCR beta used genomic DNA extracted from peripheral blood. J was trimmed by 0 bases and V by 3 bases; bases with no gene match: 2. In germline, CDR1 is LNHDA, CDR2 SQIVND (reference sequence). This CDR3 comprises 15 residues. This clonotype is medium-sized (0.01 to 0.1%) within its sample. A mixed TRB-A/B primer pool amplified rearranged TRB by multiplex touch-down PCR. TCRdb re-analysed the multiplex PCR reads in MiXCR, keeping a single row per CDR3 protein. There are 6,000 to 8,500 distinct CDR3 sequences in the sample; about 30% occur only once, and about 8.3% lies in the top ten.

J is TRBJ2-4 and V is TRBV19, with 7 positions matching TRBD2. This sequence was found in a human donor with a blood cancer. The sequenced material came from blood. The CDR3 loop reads CASSMGGVAKNIQYF. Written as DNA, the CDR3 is TGTGCCAGTAGTATGGGAGGGGTAGCCAAAAACATTCAGTACTTC.